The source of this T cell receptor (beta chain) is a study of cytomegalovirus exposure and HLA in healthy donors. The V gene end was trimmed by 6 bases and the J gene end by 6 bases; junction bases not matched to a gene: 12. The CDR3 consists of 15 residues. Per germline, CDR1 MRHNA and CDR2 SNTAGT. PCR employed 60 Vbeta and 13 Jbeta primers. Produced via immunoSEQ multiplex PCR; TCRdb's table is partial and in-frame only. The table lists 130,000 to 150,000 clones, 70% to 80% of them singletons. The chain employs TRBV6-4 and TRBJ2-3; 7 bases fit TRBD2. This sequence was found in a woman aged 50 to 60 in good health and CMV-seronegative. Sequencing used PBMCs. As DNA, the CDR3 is TGTGCCAGCAGCGTGGGCACTAGCGTGGCGGATACGCAGTATTTT. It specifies CASSVGTSVADTQYF.